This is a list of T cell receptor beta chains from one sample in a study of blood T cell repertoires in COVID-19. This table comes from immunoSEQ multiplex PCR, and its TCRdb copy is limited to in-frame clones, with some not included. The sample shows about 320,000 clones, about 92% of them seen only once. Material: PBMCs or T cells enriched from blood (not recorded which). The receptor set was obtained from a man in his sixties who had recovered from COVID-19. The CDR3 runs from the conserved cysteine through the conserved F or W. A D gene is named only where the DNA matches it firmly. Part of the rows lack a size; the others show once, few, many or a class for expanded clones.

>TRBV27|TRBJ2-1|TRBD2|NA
TGTGCCAGCAGTTTAAGTTCGAGGGAGGGCCTGGGTGAGCAGTTCTTC
CASSLSSREGLGEQFF
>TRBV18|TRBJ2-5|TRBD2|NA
TGTGCCAGCTCATCGAGGACTAGCGGGAGGGTACAACGGCAAGAGACCCAGTACTTC
CASSSRTSGRVQRQETQYF
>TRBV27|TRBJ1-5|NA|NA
TGTGCCAGCAGAACAGGGTTTCAGCCCCAGCATTTT
CASRTGFQPQHF
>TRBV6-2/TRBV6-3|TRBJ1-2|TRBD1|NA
TGTGCCAGCAGTTACTCGAAGTGGGGACAGAGATTGCGAATAGACTATGGCTACACCTTC
CASSYSKWGQRLRIDYGYTF
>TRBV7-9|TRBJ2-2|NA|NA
TGTGCCAGCATCCTCCCCGCGGGACTCCCACCCGGGGAGCTGTTTTTT
CASILPAGLPPGELFF
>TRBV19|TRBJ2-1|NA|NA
TGTGCCAGTACCTTATACGGGGAGCAGTTCTTC
CASTLYGEQFF
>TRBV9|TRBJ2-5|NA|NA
TGTGCCAGCAGCGTATCCTCGGGACTGGTACAAGAGACCCAGTACTTC
CASSVSSGLVQETQYF
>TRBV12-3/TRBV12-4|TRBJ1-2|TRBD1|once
TGTGCCAGCGGCCACCGAACAGGGGATGGCTACACCTTC
CASGHRTGDGYTF
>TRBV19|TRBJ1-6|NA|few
TGTGCCAGTAGTTTCAAAAATTCACCCCTCCACTTT
CASSFKNSPLHF
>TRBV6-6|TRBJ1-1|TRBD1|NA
TGTGCCAGCATCCGACAGGGGTCTAACACTGAAGCTTTCTTT
CASIRQGSNTEAFF
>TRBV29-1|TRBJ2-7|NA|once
TGCAGCGTTGTATACAGGGCGCACTCCTACGAGCAGTACTTC
CSVVYRAHSYEQYF
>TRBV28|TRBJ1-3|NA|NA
TGTGCCAGCAGTTTGAGCCGAGGTGGAAACACCATATATTTT
CASSLSRGGNTIYF
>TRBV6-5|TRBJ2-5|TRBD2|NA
TGTGCCAGCAGTTACTCCCTAGCGGAACAAGAGACCCAGTACTTC
CASSYSLAEQETQYF
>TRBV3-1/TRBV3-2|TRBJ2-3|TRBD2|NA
TGTGCCAGCAGCCCCCGGCCTCCTAGCGGGGGGGCTGGCACAGATACGCAGTATTTT
CASSPRPPSGGAGTDTQYF
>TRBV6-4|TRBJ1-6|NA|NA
TGTGCCAGCAGTGCCCAGGGTAATAATTCACCCCTCCACTTT
CASSAQGNNSPLHF
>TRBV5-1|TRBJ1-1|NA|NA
TGCGCCAGCAGCCAACTGGGACAAGGGAACACTGAAGCTTTCTTT
CASSQLGQGNTEAFF
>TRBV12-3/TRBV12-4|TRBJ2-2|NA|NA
TGTGCCAGCAGTTTACGGCGGACCGGGGAGCTGTTTTTT
CASSLRRTGELFF
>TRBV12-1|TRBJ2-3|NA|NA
TGTGCCAGCAGCTTCCCCCGGGTTAGCGGGGGTATCACAGATACGCAGTATTTT
CASSFPRVSGGITDTQYF
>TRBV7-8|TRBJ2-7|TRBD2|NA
TGTGCCAGCGCCCCCGGGAGGGACGAGCAGTACTTC
CASAPGRDEQYF
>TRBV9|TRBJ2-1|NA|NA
TGTGCCAGCAGCGTAGGCGGTAGCAATGAGCAGTTCTTC
CASSVGGSNEQFF
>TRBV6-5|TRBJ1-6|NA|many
TGTGCCACTGGCCGGAGCTCCTATAATTCACCCCTCCACTTT
CATGRSSYNSPLHF
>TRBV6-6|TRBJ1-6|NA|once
TGTGCCAGCAGTTACGTAAACAAGAATTCACCCCTCCACTTT
CASSYVNKNSPLHF
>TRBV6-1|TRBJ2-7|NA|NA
TGTGCCAGCAGTGATTACAGGGACGGGCCCTACGAGCAGTACTTC
CASSDYRDGPYEQYF
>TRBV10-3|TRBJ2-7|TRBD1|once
TGTGCCATCAGTGGCCGAACGACAGGGTCCGAGCAGTACTTC
CAISGRTTGSEQYF
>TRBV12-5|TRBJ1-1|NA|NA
TGTGCTAGTGGTTTGAGCCAGGGGCGGGTCACTGAAGCTTTCTTT
CASGLSQGRVTEAFF
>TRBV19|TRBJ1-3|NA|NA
TGTGCCAGTACAGGGCACGGAAACACCATATATTTT
CASTGHGNTIYF
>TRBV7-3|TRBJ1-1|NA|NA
TGTGCCAGCAGTTCACAGGGCCAGAACACTGAAGCTTTCTTT
CASSSQGQNTEAFF
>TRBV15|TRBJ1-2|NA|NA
TGTGCCACCAGCAGAGATATGGGGGGGAACTATGGCTACACCTTC
CATSRDMGGNYGYTF
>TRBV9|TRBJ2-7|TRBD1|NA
TGTGCCAGCAGCAACCGGGACAGGGGATTGGACGAGCAGTACTTC
CASSNRDRGLDEQYF
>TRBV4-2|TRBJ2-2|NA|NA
TGTGCCAGCAGCCAAGATACAGGTACCCCCGGGGAGCTGTTTTTT
CASSQDTGTPGELFF
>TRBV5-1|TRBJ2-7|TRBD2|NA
TGCGCCAGCAGCTGGGGAAGACTAGCGGTGGTCTACGAGCAGTACTTC
CASSWGRLAVVYEQYF
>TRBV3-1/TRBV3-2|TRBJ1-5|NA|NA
TGTGCCAGCAGCCAAGTAGCCGGTTTGCAGCCCCAGCATTTT
CASSQVAGLQPQHF
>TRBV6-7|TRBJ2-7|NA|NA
TGTGCCAGCAGTCGGACACAGGGTTCGGACGAGCAGTACTTC
CASSRTQGSDEQYF
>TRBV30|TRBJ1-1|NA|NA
TGTGCCTGGAGTGTAAAGGCAGGGGAGAACACTGAAGCTTTCTTT
CAWSVKAGENTEAFF
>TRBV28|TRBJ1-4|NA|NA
TGTGCCGCATACAGTGCAACTAATGAAAAACTGTTTTTT
CAAYSATNEKLFF
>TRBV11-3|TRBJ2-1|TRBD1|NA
TGTGCCAGCAGCATCACAGGGGGCGCGGACAATGAGCAGTTCTTC
CASSITGGADNEQFF
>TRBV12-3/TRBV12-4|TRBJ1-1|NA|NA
TGTGCCAGCAGAACCAGGGGCCCTGAAGCTTTCTTT
CASRTRGPEAFF
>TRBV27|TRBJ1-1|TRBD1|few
TGTGCCAGCAGTTTGATACAGGGGGTATATGGCACTGAAGCTTTCTTT
CASSLIQGVYGTEAFF
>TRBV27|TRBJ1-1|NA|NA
TGTGCCAGCAGTTTGAAAACAGGGATCTGGACTGAAGCTTTCTTT
CASSLKTGIWTEAFF
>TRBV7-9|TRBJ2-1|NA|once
TGTGCCAGCAGCTCCATCTCAATGGGGAGCTACAATGAGCAGTTCTTC
CASSSISMGSYNEQFF
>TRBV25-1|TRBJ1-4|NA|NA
TGTGCCAGCAGTGAATATGGCCGGGGGAATGAAAAACTGTTTTTT
CASSEYGRGNEKLFF
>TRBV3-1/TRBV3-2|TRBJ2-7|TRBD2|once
TGTGCCAGCAGCCAAGATTACGTGCTAGCGGGAAGCTACGAGCAGTACTTC
CASSQDYVLAGSYEQYF
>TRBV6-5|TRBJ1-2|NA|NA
TGTGCCAGCAGTTATTCGAATAACAGGGAGTCTGGCTACACCTTC
CASSYSNNRESGYTF
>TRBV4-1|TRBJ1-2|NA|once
TGCGCCAGCAGCCAATTTGGAGGGCTCTATGGCTACACCTTC
CASSQFGGLYGYTF
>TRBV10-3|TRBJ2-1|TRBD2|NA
TGTGCCATCAGTGAGTCGAGGGTAGCGGGAGGGTACTACAATGAGCAGTTCTTC
CAISESRVAGGYYNEQFF